Following are 14 T cell receptor beta chains from one sample sequenced in a study of blood T cells in healthy people across ages. PCR was performed a second time for 7 to 11 cycles using a sample-barcoded 5' primer and a J-beta primer mix. TCRdb reprocessed the 5' RACE reads via MiXCR and lists one record per CDR3 protein. Altogether roughly 680,000 distinct CDR3 sequences are present, more than 20% being singletons, with the ten largest covering approximately 3.7%. Sequencing input: blood. The receptors derive from a man in his 70s in good health.

The chain employs TRBV29-1 and TRBJ2-1; D may be TRBD2 (5 bases). This CDR3 is built from 12 residues. Trimming pared 0 bases from V and 8 bases from J, leaving 8 bases between. The germline V gene encodes CDR1 SQVTM and CDR2 ANQGSEA. CDR3 in DNA: TGCAGCGTTGAAGAACTGGGAGATGAGCAGTTCTTC. It encodes CSVEELGDEQFF.

The CDR3 nucleotides read TGCAGTGCCCCGGCAGGATTAGAGACCCAGTACTTC. It specifies CSAPAGLETQYF. The chain links TRBV20-1 to TRBJ2-5, with D uncertain. The CDR3 runs to 12 residues. In germline, CDR1 is DFQATT, CDR2 SNEGSKA (reference sequence). Trimming removed 6 bases from V and 4 bases from J, with 12 bases in between.

This clonotype has just a few counts. The chain has TRBV29-1 and TRBJ2-7, with 8 bases aligning to TRBD1. The CDR3 has 14 amino acids. The V and J ends lost 8 bases and 2 bases, in that order; junction bases with no gene match: 11. Germline CDR1 reads SQVTM; CDR2 reads ANQGSEA. In DNA, the CDR3 is TGCAGCCCAAATTCCCGGGACAGGACCTACGAGCAGTACTTC. Encoded protein: CSPNSRDRTYEQYF.

This clonotype was observed a handful of times. The chain couples TRBV15 to TRBJ1-6; tentatively, D is TRBD1 (5 bases). V lost 8 bases and J 7 bases, leaving 15 bases between the germline ends. This CDR3 region has 14 residues. Germline lookup yields CDR1 LNHNV and CDR2 YYDKDF (reference sequence). The CDR3 region has the DNA TGTGCCACCCGGGGGGGAGTTTGGAATTCACCCCTCCACTTT. Its protein product is CATRGGVWNSPLHF.

CDR3 region: CSVRLGAGYEQYF. The CDR3 DNA sequence: TGCAGTGTCAGACTGGGCGCGGGCTACGAGCAGTACTTC. This rearrangement joins TRBV20-1 to TRBJ2-7; D is possibly TRBD2 (5 bases). Looked up from germline, CDR1 is DFQATT and CDR2 is SNEGSKA (reference sequence). The length of the CDR3 is 13 residues. V dropped 7 bases and J dropped 3 bases, with 16 bases sitting between them.

The chain couples TRBV6-6 to TRBJ1-5; D is uncertain. The CDR3 is 14 amino acids. Germline assignment: CDR1 MNHNY and CDR2 SVGAGI (reference sequence). V was cut by 2 bases and J by 2 bases, with 7 bases left in between. CDR3 region: CASSYGVGNQPQHF. The DNA of the CDR3 is TGTGCCAGCAGTTACGGGGTGGGCAATCAGCCCCAGCATTTT.

Remarks on this clonotype: A single base separates this from a much larger clone, so it may be a read error. This rearrangement joins TRBV28 to TRBJ1-4; the D gene is possibly TRBD1 (6 bases). Trimming pared 1 base from V and 13 bases from J, leaving 13 bases between. Germline V gene data show CDR1 as MDHEN and CDR2 as SYDVKM. This CDR3 region has 13 residues. CDR3 in amino acids: CASSLYGGGRLFF. The CDR3 nucleotides are TGTGCCAGCAGTTTATATGGGGGCGGGAGACTGTTTTTT.

This clonotype was counted a single time. V is TRBV6-2 or TRBV6-3 and J is TRBJ2-1, with a possible D match to TRBD1 (6 bases). Looked up from germline, CDR1 is MNHEY and CDR2 is SVGEGT. V was cut by 6 bases and J by 0 bases, with 18 bases left in between. The CDR3 sequence is 17 residues long. CDR3: CASSPLGQSRSYNEQFF. DNA for the CDR3: TGTGCCAGCAGCCCCCTAGGACAGTCCCGCTCCTACAATGAGCAGTTCTTC.

This chain links TRBV20-1 with TRBJ2-1, with 9 bases matching TRBD2. This CDR3 is built from 16 residues. CDR1 is DFQATT, CDR2 SNEGSKA, per germline (reference sequence). Trimming took 1 base from V and 0 from J; bases not matched to a gene: 4. CDR3 bases: TGCAGTGCTAGAGGCGATAGCGGGAGCTCCTACAATGAGCAGTTCTTC. Amino acids: CSARGDSGSSYNEQFF.

This clonotype was seen a handful of times. The rearrangement uses TRBV29-1 and TRBJ1-1, with D unresolved. Germline V gene data show CDR1 as SQVTM and CDR2 as ANQGSEA. CDR3 length: 11 residues. Trimming left V 3 bases short and J 11 bases short, with 13 bases between. This chain's CDR3 is CSVEELGWAFF. As DNA, the CDR3 is TGCAGCGTTGAGGAATTGGGGTGGGCTTTCTTT.

This chain joins TRBV7-9 and TRBJ1-4, with 7 nucleotides matching TRBD1. The CDR3 covers 15 residues. From germline, CDR1 is SEHNR and CDR2 FQNEAQ (reference sequence). V dropped 3 bases and J dropped 4; count of bases not matched to a gene: 5. CDR3 protein: CASSLGDSRNEKLFF. The CDR3 DNA is TGTGCCAGCAGCTTGGGGGACAGCCGTAATGAAAAACTGTTTTTT.

The rearrangement links TRBV19 to TRBJ2-7; 9 nucleotides agree with TRBD2. The ends lost 5 bases at V and 1 base at J; junction bases unmatched: 6. Per germline, CDR1 LNHDA and CDR2 SQIVND (reference sequence). The CDR3 has 15 residues. CDR3 in amino acids: CASSDLAGSSYEQYF. The DNA for the CDR3 is TGTGCCAGTAGTGATCTAGCGGGATCATCCTACGAGCAGTACTTC.

There are a few counts of this clonotype. V usage is TRBV12-3 or TRBV12-4 and J usage is TRBJ2-1, with D unclear. The CDR3 has 14 amino acids. Between the trimmed V and J ends, which lost 3 bases and 0 bases, there was a span of 6 bases. The DNA for the CDR3 is TGTGCCAGCAGTTTCGATCCCTCCTACAATGAGCAGTTCTTC. Translating it yields CASSFDPSYNEQFF.

This chain uses TRBV2 with TRBJ1-1; D gene uncertain. The CDR3 is made up of 13 amino acids. The germline V gene encodes CDR1 SNHLY and CDR2 FYNNEI. Trimming left V 7 bases short and J 5 bases short, with 14 bases between. The CDR3 reads CASTITGVTEAFF. For the CDR3, the DNA is TGTGCCAGCACCATCACCGGGGTTACTGAAGCTTTCTTT.